The source of this T cell receptor (beta chain) is a study of shared clonotypes between healthy human individuals. Study-wide findings and caveats: Between a few donors, naive CD4 clonotypes were shared at a level of about 5%. A reduction in generation probabilities was seen for non-shared clonotypes relative to those shared by all four donors.

On this clone: Its specificity is unknown.

Investigators spread the genomic DNA of each subset evenly over several immunoSEQ plates. Clones were sequenced by immunoSEQ multiplex PCR, and TCRdb holds only the in-frame ones, with some missing. Here the sample spans some 2.3 million clones, 90% to 95% being singletons. The length of the CDR3 is 13 residues. Germline values: CDR1 SQVTM, CDR2 ANQGSEA. The ends were cut back, 7 bases at V and 4 bases at J, with 16 bases in the middle. The donor cohort consisted entirely of Caucasian adults residing in Nashville, Tennessee. This chain uses TRBV29-1 with TRBJ1-1; weak D call: TRBD1 (5 bases). The receptor's source is a man younger than 35 in good health. Some clones in this sample may be carry-over from other donors' samples. The sequencing input was naive CD4+ T cells from PBMCs. The subset was: CD45RA+ positively selected. The DNA of the CDR3 is TGCAGCGCCTGGAGGGGCGAGGGCACTGAAGCTTTCTTT. Amino acids: CSAWRGEGTEAFF.